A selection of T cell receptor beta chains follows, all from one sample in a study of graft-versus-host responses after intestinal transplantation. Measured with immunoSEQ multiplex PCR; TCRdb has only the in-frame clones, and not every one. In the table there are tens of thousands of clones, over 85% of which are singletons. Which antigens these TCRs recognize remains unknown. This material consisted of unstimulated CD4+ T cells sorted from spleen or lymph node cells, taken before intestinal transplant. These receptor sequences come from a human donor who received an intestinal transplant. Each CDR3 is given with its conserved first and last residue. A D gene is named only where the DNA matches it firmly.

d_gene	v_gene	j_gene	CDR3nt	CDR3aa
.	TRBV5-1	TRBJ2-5	TGCGCCAGCATTAGGGAACCGGGAGTGAGAGAGACCCAGTACTTC	CASIREPGVRETQYF
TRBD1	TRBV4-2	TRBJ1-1	TGTGCCAGCAGCCAAGACGGGACAGGGCTAAGTACAGAAGCTTTCTTT	CASSQDGTGLSTEAFF
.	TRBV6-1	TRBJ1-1	TGTGCCAGCAGTAAACAGCCCATGAACACTGAAGCTTTCTTT	CASSKQPMNTEAFF
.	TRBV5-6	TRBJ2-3	TGTGCCAGCAGCCCCCGTGTTGTGGATACGCAGTATTTT	CASSPRVVDTQYF
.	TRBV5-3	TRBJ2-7	TGTGCCAGAAGCTGTAACAGGGTTAGGAGCTCCTACGAGCAGTACTTC	CARSCNRVRSSYEQYF
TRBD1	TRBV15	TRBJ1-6	TGTGCCACCAGCAGAGCGAGACAGGGTAATTCACCCCTCCACTTT	CATSRARQGNSPLHF
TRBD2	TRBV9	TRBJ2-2	TGTGCCAGCAGCGTAGCGGTCACTAGCGGGAGGGCCGGGGAGCTGTTTTTT	CASSVAVTSGRAGELFF
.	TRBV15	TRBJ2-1	TGTGCCACCAGCAGAGATCCGAGCTACGACTCTAACAATGAGCAGTTCTTC	CATSRDPSYDSNNEQFF
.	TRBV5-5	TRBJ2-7	TGTGCCAGCAGCTTACCGGCCTACGAGCAGTACTTC	CASSLPAYEQYF
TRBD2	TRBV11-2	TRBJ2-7	TGTGCCAGCAGCTTAGCGGGAGGGCCTGGCGAGCAGTACTTC	CASSLAGGPGEQYF
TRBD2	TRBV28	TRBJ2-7	TGTGCCAGCACCCTACAGGGACTAGCGCCTTACGAGCAGTACTTC	CASTLQGLAPYEQYF
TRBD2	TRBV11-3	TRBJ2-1	TGTGCCAGCAGCCCGCGAGGTGGGAGCGGGATTTACAATGAGCAGTTCTTC	CASSPRGGSGIYNEQFF
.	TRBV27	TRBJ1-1	TGTGCCAGCAGTTTATGGGGGAAAAGGAGGGGTTTGAACACTGAAGCTTTCTTT	CASSLWGKRRGLNTEAFF
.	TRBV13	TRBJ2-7	TGTGCCAGCAGCTCGAGGACTGGGGCCTACGAGCAGTACTTC	CASSSRTGAYEQYF
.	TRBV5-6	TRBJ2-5	TGTGCCAGCAGCTTAGGGAGAGAGACCCAGTACTTC	CASSLGRETQYF
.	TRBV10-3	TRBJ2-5	TGTGCCATCAGTGAACGATCGTGGACCCAGTACTTC	CAISERSWTQYF
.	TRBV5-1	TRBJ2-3	TGCGCCAGCAGCTTGGTAAGGGGGGACACAGATACGCAGTATTTT	CASSLVRGDTDTQYF
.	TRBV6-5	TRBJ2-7	TGTGCCAGCAGTCCAAGGACAGAAAGCTACGAGCAGTACTTC	CASSPRTESYEQYF
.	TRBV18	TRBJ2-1	TGTGCCAGCTCACCATGGGGAAATGAGCAGTTCTTC	CASSPWGNEQFF
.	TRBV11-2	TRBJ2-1	TGTGCCAGCAGCCCCAGTGGGGTCTACAATGAGCAGTTCTTC	CASSPSGVYNEQFF
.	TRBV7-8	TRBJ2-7	TGTGCCAGCACCCGGGAGATCTCAAGTTCCGAGCAGTACTTC	CASTREISSSEQYF
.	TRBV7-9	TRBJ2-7	TGTGCCAGCAGCTTAGTATATGGCGAGCAGTACTTC	CASSLVYGEQYF